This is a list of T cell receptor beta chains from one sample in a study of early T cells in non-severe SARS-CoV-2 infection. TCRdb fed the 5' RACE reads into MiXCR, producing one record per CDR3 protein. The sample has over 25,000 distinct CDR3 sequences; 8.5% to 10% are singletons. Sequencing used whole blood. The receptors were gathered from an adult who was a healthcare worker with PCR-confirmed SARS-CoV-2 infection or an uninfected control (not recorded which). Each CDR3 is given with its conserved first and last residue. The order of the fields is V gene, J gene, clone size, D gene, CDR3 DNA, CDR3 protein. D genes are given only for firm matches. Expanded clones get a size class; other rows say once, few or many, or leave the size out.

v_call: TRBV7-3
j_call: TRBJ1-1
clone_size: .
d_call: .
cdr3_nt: TGTGCCAGCAGCCAAGGGGCCGGTTTGAACACTGAAGCTTTCTTT
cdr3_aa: CASSQGAGLNTEAFF

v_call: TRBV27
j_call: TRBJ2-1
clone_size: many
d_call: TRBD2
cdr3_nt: TGTGCCAGCAGTTTATCGATTGGCGGGGGGCTCAGGGATGAGCAGTTCTTC
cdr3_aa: CASSLSIGGGLRDEQFF

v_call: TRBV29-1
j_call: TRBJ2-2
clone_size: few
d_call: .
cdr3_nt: TGCAGCACAGGCGCGGTCGGGGAGCTGTTTTTT
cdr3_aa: CSTGAVGELFF

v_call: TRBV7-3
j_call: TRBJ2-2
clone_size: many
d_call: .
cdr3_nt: TGTGCCAGCAGCAGCGGTGACACCGGGGAGCTGTTTTTT
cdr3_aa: CASSSGDTGELFF

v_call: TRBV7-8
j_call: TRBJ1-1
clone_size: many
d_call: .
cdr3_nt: TGTGCCAGCAGCTTAATGGACCCCCGGAGGAACACTGAAGCTTTCTTT
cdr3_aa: CASSLMDPRRNTEAFF

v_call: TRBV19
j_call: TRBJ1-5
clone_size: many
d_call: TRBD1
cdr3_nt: TGTGCCAGTAGTATAGGGGCATCGACAGGGAGGAATCAGCCCCAGCATTTT
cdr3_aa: CASSIGASTGRNQPQHF

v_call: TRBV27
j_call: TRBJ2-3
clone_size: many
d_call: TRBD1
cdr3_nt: TGTGCCAGCAGTCTCAAACTTAGGGGGCTGACAGATACGCAGTATTTT
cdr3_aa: CASSLKLRGLTDTQYF

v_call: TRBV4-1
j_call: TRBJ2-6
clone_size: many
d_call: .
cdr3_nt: TGCGCCAGCAGATACGAGGCCTCTGGGGCCAACGTCCTGACTTTC
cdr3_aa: CASRYEASGANVLTF

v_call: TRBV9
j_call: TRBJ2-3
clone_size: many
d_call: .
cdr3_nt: TGTGCCAGCAGCGTAGCCTACCGCGGGGATACGCAGTATTTT
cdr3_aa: CASSVAYRGDTQYF

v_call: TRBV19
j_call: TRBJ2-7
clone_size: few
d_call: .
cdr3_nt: TGTGCCAGTAGTTCAGCCGGGACACTCTACGAGCAGTACTTC
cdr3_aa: CASSSAGTLYEQYF

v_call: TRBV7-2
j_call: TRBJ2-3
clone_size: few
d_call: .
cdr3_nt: TGTGCCAGCAGCTTAAATGGAGCAGATACGCAGTATTTT
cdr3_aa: CASSLNGADTQYF

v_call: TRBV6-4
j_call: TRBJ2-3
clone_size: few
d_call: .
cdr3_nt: TGTGCCAGCCCCTTATGGGGGGGCGGGGGCACAGATACGCAGTATTTT
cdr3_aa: CASPLWGGGGTDTQYF

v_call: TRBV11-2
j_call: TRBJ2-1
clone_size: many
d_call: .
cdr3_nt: TGTGCCAGCAGCTTAGGGCCAGAGGACAATGAGCAGTTCTTC
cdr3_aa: CASSLGPEDNEQFF

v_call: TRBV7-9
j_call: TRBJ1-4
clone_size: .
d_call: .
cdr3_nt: TGTGCCAGCCTGTTGCCTGGAGAAGAAAAACTGTTTTTT
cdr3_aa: CASLLPGEEKLFF

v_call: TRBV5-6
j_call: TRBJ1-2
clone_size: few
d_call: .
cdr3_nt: TGTGCCAGCAGCTTGGGTAGGGCGAGCTATGGCTACACCTTC
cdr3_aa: CASSLGRASYGYTF

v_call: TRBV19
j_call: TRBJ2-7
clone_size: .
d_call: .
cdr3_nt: TGTGCCAGTAGTATAGATGGGCAGACCTACGAGCAGTACTTC
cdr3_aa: CASSIDGQTYEQYF

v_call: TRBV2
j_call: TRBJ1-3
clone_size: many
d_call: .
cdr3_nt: TGTGCCAGCAGCCCTCTCGTCGTAGAATTCAGGGACACCATATATTTT
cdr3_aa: CASSPLVVEFRDTIYF

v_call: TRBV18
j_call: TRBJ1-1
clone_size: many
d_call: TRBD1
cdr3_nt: TGTGCCAGCTCACATACCGGGACAGGGGCTAACACTGAAGCTTTCTTT
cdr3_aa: CASSHTGTGANTEAFF

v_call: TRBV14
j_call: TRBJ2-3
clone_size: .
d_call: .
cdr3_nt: TGTGCCAGCAGCCAAGAAAGGGAGCGCCCGGTCGATACGCAGTATTTT
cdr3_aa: CASSQERERPVDTQYF

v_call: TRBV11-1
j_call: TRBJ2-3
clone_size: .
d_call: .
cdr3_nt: TGTGCCAGCAGCTTAGTCGGAGCAGGGACAGATACGCAGTATTTT
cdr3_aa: CASSLVGAGTDTQYF

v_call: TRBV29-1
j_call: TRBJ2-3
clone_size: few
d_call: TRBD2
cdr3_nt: TGCAGCGTTGCCAGGGAGGGGAGCACAGATACGCAGTATTTT
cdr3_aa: CSVAREGSTDTQYF

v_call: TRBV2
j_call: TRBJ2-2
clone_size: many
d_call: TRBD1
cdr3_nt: TGTGCCAGCAGTGGTCCGGGACAGGCGAACACCGGGGAGCTGTTTTTT
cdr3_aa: CASSGPGQANTGELFF

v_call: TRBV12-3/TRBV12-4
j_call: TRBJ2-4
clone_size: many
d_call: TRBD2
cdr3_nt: TGTGCCAGCAGTTCTAGGGTGACTAGCGGGGAAAACATTCAGTACTTC
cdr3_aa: CASSSRVTSGENIQYF

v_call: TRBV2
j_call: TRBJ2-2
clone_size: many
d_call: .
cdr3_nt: TGTGCCAGCAGTGACAGGGTGAACACCGGGGAGCTGTTTTTT
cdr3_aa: CASSDRVNTGELFF

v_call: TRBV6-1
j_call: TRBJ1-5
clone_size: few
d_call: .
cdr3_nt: TGTGCCAGCACTGAAGGAGTAACTAATCAGCCCCAGCATTTT
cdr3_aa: CASTEGVTNQPQHF

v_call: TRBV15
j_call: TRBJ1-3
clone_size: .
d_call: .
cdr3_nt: TGTGCCACCAGCAGAGATCGTGCAGAGGGAAACACCATATATTTT
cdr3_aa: CATSRDRAEGNTIYF

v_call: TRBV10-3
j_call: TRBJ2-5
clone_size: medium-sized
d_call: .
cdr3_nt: TGTGCCATCAGTCCGCAGGGGCCCGGTGAGACCCAGTACTTC
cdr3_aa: CAISPQGPGETQYF

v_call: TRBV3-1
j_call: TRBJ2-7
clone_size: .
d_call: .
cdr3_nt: TGTGCCAGCAGCCGGACGGGCCTTTACGAGCAGTACTTC
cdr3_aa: CASSRTGLYEQYF

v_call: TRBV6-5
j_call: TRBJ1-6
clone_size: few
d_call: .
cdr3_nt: TGTGCCAGCAGTAAGGGGAATTCACCCCTCCACTTT
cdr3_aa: CASSKGNSPLHF

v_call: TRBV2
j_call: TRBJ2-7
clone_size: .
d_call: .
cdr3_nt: TGTGCCAGCAGTGCGACAGCGGACGAGCAGTACTTC
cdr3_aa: CASSATADEQYF